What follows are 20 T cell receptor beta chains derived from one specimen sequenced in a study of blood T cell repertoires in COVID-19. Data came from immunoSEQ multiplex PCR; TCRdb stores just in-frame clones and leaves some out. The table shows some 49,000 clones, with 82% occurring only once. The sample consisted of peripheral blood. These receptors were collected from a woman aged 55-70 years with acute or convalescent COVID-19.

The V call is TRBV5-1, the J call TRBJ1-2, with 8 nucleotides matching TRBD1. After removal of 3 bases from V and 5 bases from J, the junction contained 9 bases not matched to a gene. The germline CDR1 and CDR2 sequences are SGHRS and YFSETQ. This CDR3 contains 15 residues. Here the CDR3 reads CASSSGGTGDYGYTF. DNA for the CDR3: TGCGCCAGCAGCTCAGGGGGGACAGGAGATTATGGCTACACCTTC.

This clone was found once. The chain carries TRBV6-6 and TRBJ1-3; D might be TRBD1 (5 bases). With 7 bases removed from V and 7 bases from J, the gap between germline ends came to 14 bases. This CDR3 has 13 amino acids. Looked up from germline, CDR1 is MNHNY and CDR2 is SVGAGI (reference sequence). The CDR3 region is CASMEGLWNTIYF. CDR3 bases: TGTGCCAGCATGGAGGGGCTGTGGAACACCATATATTTT.

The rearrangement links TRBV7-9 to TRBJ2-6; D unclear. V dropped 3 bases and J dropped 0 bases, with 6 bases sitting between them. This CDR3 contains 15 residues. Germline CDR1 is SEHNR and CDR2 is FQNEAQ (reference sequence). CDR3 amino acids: CASSFSSSGANVLTF. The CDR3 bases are TGTGCCAGCAGCTTCTCCAGCTCTGGGGCCAACGTCCTGACTTTC. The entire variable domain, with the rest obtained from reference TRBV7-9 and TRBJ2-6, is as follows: DTGVSQNPRHKITKRGQNVTFRCDPISEHNRLYWYRQTLGQGPEFLTYFQNEAQLEKSRLLSDRFSAERPKGSFSTLEIQRTEQGDSAMYLCASSFSSSGANVLTFGAGSRLTVL.

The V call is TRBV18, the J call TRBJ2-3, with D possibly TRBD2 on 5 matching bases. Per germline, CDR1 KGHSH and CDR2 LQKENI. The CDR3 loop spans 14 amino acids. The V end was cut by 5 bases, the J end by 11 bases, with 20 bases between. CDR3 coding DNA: TGTGCCAGCTCAACGGGATCCGCGACCATACAGCAGTATTTT. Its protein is CASSTGSATIQQYF.

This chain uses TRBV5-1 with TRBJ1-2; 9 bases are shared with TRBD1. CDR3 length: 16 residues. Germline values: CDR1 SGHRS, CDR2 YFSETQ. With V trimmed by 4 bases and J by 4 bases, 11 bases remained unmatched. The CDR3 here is CASSLGQGHYGYGYTF. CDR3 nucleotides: TGCGCCAGCAGCCTTGGACAGGGGCACTATGGCTATGGCTACACCTTC.

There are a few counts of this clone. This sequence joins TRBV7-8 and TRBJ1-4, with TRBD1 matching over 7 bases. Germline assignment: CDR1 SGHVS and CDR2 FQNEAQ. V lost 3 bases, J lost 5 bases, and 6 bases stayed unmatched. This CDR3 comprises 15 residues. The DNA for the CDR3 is TGTGCCAGCAGCTTTCAGACAGGGAGGAATGAAAAACTGTTTTTT. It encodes CASSFQTGRNEKLFF.

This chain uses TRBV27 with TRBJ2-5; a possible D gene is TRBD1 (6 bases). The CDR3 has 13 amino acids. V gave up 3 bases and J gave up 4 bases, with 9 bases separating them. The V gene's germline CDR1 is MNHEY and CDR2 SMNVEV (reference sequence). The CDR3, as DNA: TGTGCCAGCAGTTTGCAGGGGCGAGAGACCCAGTACTTC. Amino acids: CASSLQGRETQYF.

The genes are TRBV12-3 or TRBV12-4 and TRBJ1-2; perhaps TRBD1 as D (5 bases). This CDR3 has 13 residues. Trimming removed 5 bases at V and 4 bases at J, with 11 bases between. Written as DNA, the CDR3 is TGTGCCAGCAGTCCAGGGACTAGCTATGGCTACACCTTC. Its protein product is CASSPGTSYGYTF.

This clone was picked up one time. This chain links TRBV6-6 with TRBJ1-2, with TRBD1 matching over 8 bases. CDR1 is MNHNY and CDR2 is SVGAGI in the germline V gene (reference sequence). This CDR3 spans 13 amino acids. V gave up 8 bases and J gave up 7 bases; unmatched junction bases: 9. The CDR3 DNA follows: TGTGCCAGCGCTAAGGACAGGGCGATTGGCTACACCTTC. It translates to CASAKDRAIGYTF.

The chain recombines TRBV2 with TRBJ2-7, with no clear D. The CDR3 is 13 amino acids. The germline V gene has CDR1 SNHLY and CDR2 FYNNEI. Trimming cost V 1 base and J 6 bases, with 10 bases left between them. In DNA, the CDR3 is TGTGCCAGCAGTGAAGTGAGGTCCGCCGAGCAGTACTTC. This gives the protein CASSEVRSAEQYF.

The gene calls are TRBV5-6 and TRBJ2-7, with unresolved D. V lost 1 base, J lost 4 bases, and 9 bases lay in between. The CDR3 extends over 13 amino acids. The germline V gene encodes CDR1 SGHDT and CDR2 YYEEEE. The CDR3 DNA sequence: TGTGCCAGCAGCTTGTTTAACCAGTACGAGCAGTACTTC. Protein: CASSLFNQYEQYF.

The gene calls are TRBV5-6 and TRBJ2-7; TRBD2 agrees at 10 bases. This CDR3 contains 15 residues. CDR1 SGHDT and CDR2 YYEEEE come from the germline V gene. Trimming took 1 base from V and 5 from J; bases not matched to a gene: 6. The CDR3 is CASSLTGLADNEQYF. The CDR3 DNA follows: TGTGCCAGCAGCTTGACCGGACTAGCGGACAACGAGCAGTACTTC. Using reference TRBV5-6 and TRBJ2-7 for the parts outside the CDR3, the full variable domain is DAGVTQSPTHLIKTRGQQVTLRCSPKSGHDTVSWYQQALGQGPQFIFQYYEEEERQRGNFPDRFSGHQFPNYSSELNVNALLLGDSALYLCASSLTGLADNEQYFGPGTRLTVT.

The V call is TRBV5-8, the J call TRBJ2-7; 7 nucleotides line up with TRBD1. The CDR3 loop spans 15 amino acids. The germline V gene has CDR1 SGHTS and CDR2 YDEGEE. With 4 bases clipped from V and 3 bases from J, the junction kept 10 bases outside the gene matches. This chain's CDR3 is CASSPGQIFNYEQYF. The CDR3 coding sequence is TGTGCCAGCAGCCCGGGACAGATTTTTAACTACGAGCAGTACTTC.

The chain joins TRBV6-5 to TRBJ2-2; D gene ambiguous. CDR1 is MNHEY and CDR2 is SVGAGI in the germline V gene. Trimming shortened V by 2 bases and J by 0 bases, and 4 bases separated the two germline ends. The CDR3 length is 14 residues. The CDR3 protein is CASSYGPNTGELFF. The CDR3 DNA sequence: TGTGCCAGCAGTTACGGGCCGAACACCGGGGAGCTGTTTTTT.

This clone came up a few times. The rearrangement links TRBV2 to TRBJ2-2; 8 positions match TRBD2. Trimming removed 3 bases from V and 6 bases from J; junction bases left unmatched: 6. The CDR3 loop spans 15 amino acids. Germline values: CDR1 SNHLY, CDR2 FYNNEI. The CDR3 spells CASSELAGSSGELFF. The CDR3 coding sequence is TGTGCCAGCAGTGAGCTAGCGGGTAGTTCCGGGGAGCTGTTTTTT.

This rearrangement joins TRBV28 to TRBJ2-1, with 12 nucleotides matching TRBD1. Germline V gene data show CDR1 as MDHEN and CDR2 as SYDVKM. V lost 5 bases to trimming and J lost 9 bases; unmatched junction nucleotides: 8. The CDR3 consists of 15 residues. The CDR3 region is CASSGEGQGAVEQFF. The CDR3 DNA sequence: TGTGCCAGCAGTGGAGAGGGACAGGGGGCGGTTGAGCAGTTCTTC.

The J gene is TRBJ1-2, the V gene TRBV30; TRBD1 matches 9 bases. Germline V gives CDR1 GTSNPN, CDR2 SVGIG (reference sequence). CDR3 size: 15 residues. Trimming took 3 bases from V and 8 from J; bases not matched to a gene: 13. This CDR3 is CAWRRDRANSLGYTF. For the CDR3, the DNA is TGTGCCTGGAGACGGGACAGGGCGAATTCGCTAGGCTACACCTTC.

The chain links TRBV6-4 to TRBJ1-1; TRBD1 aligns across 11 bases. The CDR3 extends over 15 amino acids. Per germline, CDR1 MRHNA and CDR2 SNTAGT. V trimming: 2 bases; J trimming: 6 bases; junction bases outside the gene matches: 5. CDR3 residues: CASSDGTGGRAEAFF. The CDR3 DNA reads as TGTGCCAGCAGTGACGGGACAGGGGGAAGGGCTGAAGCTTTCTTT.

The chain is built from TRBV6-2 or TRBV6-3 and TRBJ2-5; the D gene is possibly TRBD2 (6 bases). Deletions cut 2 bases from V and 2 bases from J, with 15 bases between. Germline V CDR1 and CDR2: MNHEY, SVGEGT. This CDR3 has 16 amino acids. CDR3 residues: CASSYRAVAGQETQYF. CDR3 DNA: TGTGCCAGCAGTTACAGGGCGGTTGCGGGGCAAGAGACCCAGTACTTC.

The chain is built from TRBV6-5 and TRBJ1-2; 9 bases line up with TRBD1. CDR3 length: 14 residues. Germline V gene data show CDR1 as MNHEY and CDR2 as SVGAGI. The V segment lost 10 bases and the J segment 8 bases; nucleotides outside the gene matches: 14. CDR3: CATATGGALWGYTF. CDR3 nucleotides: TGTGCCACCGCAACAGGGGGCGCTTTATGGGGCTACACCTTC.